Shown below are 12 T cell receptor beta chains from a single sample sequenced in a study of blood T cells in healthy people across ages. A sample-barcoded 5' primer and a J-beta primer mix were used in a second PCR of roughly 6 to 11 cycles. TCRdb ran MiXCR on the 5' RACE reads and lists one entry per CDR3 protein. This sample yields about 830,000 distinct CDR3 sequences, of which about 59% are seen a single time; 25% to 35% belongs to the top ten. The sequenced material came from blood. The receptors derive from a young man in good health.

The rearrangement joins TRBV28 to TRBJ2-7; D is undetermined. V was clipped by 7 bases and J by 3 bases, with 10 bases between them. The CDR3 has 12 residues. Germline V lookup: CDR1 MDHEN, CDR2 SYDVKM. In nucleotides, the CDR3 is TGTGCCAGCATGATTTTGGGCTACGAGCAGTACTTC. Translated, it gives CASMILGYEQYF.

V and J are TRBV20-1 and TRBJ2-2; 8 nucleotides line up with TRBD2. The CDR3 sequence is 18 residues long. The trim removed 3 bases at V and 2 bases at J, leaving 14 bases unmatched. CDR1 DFQATT and CDR2 SNEGSKA come from the germline V gene (reference sequence). The CDR3 sequence: CSARRGLVLKANTGELFF. The CDR3 DNA sequence: TGCAGTGCTAGGCGGGGACTAGTGCTCAAGGCAAACACCGGGGAGCTGTTTTTT.

With regard to this clonotype: Relative to the germline gene, one junction end is altered; a read error may explain this. V gene TRBV7-7 combines with J gene TRBJ2-2; D possibly corresponds to TRBD2 (7 bases). The CDR3 totals 17 residues. CDR1 and CDR2 from the germline V gene are SSHAT and FNYEAQ (reference sequence). The CDR3 region is CASSLYPDAGATGELFF. The CDR3 DNA is TGTGCTAGCAGCTTGTACCCCGACGCGGGGGCCACCGGGGAGCTGTTTTTT.

Here the CDR3 DNA reads TGTGCCAGCAGTTCGGGACACCACGAGCAGTACTTC. Protein: CASSSGHHEQYF. The genes are TRBV12-3 or TRBV12-4 and TRBJ2-1, with a possible D match to TRBD1 (6 bases). The J call may not be correct, given that the DNA end is closer to TRBJ2-7. This CDR3 is built from 12 residues.

V is TRBV25-1 and J is TRBJ1-6; no definite D call. Per the germline V gene, CDR1 is MGHDK and CDR2 is SYGVNS. Trimming removed 3 bases from V and 6 bases from J, with 18 bases in between. The CDR3 is 17 residues long. CDR3 coding DNA: TGTGCCAGCAGTGATCTACTCGCCCAATCCAGTAATTCACCCCTCCACTTT. This codes for CASSDLLAQSSNSPLHF. Using reference TRBV25-1 and TRBJ1-6 for the parts outside the CDR3, the full variable domain is EADIYQTPRYLVIGTGKKITLECSQTMGHDKMYWYQQDPGMELHLIHYSYGVNSTEKGDLSSESTVSRIRTEHFPLTLESARPSHTSQYLCASSDLLAQSSNSPLHFGNGTRLTVT.

The sample holds a few counts of this clonotype. The J gene is TRBJ2-3, the V gene TRBV27, with 8 nucleotides matching TRBD2. Per the germline V gene, CDR1 is MNHEY and CDR2 is SMNVEV (reference sequence). Germline trimming cut 10 bases from V and 5 bases from J; bases unmatched to any gene: 8. This CDR3 is 13 amino acids long. CDR3 DNA sequence: TGTGCCACCCCGGGGGGGCAGGGAGATACGCAGTATTTT. Encoded protein: CATPGGQGDTQYF.

The rearrangement links TRBV29-1 to TRBJ2-3; D is possibly TRBD2 (6 bases). This CDR3 region has 16 residues. Looked up from germline, CDR1 is SQVTM and CDR2 is ANQGSEA. V lost 0 bases and J lost 8, with 21 bases in between. CDR3 loop: CSVEDGLSGGFGTQYF. The CDR3 nucleotides read TGCAGCGTTGAAGATGGTCTTAGTGGAGGGTTCGGTACGCAGTATTTT.

The chain links TRBV7-2 to TRBJ2-5, with a tentative D call TRBD2 (6 bases). Germline CDR1 and CDR2: SGHTA and FQGNSA. The CDR3 is 14 amino acids. V was cut by 5 bases and J by 3 bases, with 13 bases left in between. This chain's CDR3 is CASSEGLMKETQYF. The DNA for the CDR3 is TGTGCCAGCAGCGAGGGACTGATGAAAGAGACCCAGTACTTC.

The V and J genes are TRBV5-1 and TRBJ1-1; D gene uncertain. CDR3 length: 12 amino acids. The V gene's germline CDR1 is SGHRS and CDR2 YFSETQ. V was shortened by 4 bases and J by 5 bases, with 9 bases between the two germline ends. CDR3 in DNA: TGCGCCAGCAGCCCCAAGGGAACTGAAGCTTTCTTT. Protein sequence: CASSPKGTEAFF.

This clonotype appeared many times. The chain joins TRBV7-3 to TRBJ2-2; 13 bases agree with TRBD2. From germline, CDR1 is SGHTA and CDR2 FQGTGA. Unmatched junction bases numbered 7, after V lost 5 bases and J lost 7 bases. The CDR3 is 16 amino acids. CDR3 amino acids: CASSLGLAGAVGELFF. CDR3 DNA: TGTGCCAGCAGCCTAGGACTAGCGGGGGCGGTCGGGGAGCTGTTTTTT.

The rearrangement uses TRBV5-1 and TRBJ1-1; D not certain. V lost 4 bases and J 6 bases, leaving 16 bases between the germline ends. CDR3 length: 14 amino acids. In germline, CDR1 is SGHRS, CDR2 YFSETQ. The chain's CDR3 is CASSPGLPLSEAFF. The CDR3 nucleotides read TGCGCCAGCAGCCCGGGCCTCCCCTTGTCTGAAGCTTTCTTT.

The genes are TRBV5-1 and TRBJ2-1, with 7 positions matching TRBD2. Germline CDR1 reads SGHRS; CDR2 reads YFSETQ. J was trimmed by 6 bases and V by 2 bases; bases with no gene match: 14. The CDR3 covers 17 residues. CDR3 sequence (DNA): TGCGCCAGCAGCTTTGTATATGGGACTACAACGGGCAATGAGCAGTTCTTC. Its translation is CASSFVYGTTTGNEQFF. Filled out from reference TRBV5-1 and TRBJ2-1, the complete variable domain reads KAGVTQTPRYLIKTRGQQVTLSCSPISGHRSVSWYQQTPGQGLQFLFEYFSETQRNKGNFPGRFSGRQFSNSRSEMNVSTLELGDSALYLCASSFVYGTTTGNEQFFGPGTRLTVL.